This entry features one TCR beta chain sequence. The antigen remains unidentified. Its ends do not fully match the called genes, so a read error is possible. Here immunoSEQ multiplex PCR was the method, and the copy in TCRdb shows in-frame clones only, minus some. Among about 95,000 clones listed, more than 75% were seen once. Time point in this sample: pretreatment peripheral blood. The source of the sample is a study of PD-L1 blockade in urothelial cancer. Overall study: Blood was analyzed 3 weeks (second dose) and 6 weeks after treatment start. Study-level points and caveats: Pretreatment clonality of the blood TCR repertoire below the median was predictive of superior survival.

This CDR3 has 15 residues. The receptor's source is a man between 60 and 75 years old with urothelial cancer. Material: PBMCs, obtained around atezolizumab (anti-PD-L1) treatment. The rearrangement uses TRBV6-7 and TRBJ1-1; TRBD1 aligns across 7 bases. TRBV6-7 counts as an open reading frame of uncertain function. The chain's CDR3 is CATSLQGTRNTEAFF. In DNA, the CDR3 is TGTGCCACCAGTCTACAGGGGACCCGGAACACTGAAGCTTTCTTT.